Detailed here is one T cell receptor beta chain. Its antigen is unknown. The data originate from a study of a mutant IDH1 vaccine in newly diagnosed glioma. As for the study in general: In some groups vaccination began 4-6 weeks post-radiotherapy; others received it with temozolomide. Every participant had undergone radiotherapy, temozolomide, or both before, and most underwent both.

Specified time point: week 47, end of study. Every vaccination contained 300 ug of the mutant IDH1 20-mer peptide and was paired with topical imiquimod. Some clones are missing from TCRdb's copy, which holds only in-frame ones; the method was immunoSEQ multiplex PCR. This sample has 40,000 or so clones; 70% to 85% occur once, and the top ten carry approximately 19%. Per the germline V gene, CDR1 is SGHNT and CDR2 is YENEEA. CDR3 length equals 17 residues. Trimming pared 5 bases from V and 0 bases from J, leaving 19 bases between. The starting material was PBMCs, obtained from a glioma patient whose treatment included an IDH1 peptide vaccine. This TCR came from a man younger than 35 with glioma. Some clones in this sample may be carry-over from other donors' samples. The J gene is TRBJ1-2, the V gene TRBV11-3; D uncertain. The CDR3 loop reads CASSPVSGPGANYGYTF. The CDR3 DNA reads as TGTGCCAGCAGCCCGGTTAGCGGGCCAGGTGCTAACTATGGCTACACCTTC.